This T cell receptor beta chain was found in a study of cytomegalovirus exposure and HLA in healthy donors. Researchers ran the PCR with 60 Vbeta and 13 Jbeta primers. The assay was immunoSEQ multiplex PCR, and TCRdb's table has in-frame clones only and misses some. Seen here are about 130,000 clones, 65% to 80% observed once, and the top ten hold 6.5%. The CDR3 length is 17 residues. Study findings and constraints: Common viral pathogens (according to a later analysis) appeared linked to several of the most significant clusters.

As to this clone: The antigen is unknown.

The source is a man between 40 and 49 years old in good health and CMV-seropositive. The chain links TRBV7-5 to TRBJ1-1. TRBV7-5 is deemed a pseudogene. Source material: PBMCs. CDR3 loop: CARSHGGDSKGITEAFF. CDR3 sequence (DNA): TGTGCCAGAAGCCACGGGGGGGACTCCAAGGGGATCACTGAAGCTTTCTTT.